The present T cell receptor (beta chain) was sequenced within a study of beta chain features in type 1 diabetes. Expressed TCRB transcripts were sequenced because the entire RNA isolate underwent reverse transcription. TCRdb's table, derived via immunoSEQ multiplex PCR, lists solely in-frame clones and lacks some. The sample has tens of thousands of clones; approximately 72% are singletons. This clone came up a few times. Its matching antigen is unknown. Germline CDR1 ENHRY, CDR2 SYGVKD. The CDR3 runs 15 residues. V lost 0 bases and J lost 0, with 5 bases in between. The study's findings and limits: TCRB CDR3s were moderately but significantly shorter in Type 1 diabetes patients in all four CD4+ subsets. Researchers could not determine here whether HLA type influences TCRB rearrangement.

V and J are TRBV10-3 and TRBJ1-4; D might be TRBD1 (5 bases). The TCR was taken from a woman aged 18-29 years with type 1 diabetes. The sample comprised Tregs from blood. This CDR3 is CAISESRATNEKLFF. CDR3 DNA: TGTGCCATCAGTGAGTCCAGGGCAACTAATGAAAAACTGTTTTTT.